The TCR beta chain described here comes from a study of OX40 agonist ivuxolimab in advanced cancers. Study-level points and caveats: Expanded clones were, on average, more numerous in CD8+ T cells than in CD4+.

TCRdb keeps only in-frame clones here, not all; method: immunoSEQ multiplex PCR. The sample has roughly 60,000 clones, approximately 85% seen once; the top ten hold 2.6%. As regards this clone: What it binds is unknown.

Baseline was the first blood sampling point, followed by cycle 4 day 1 and cycle 7 day 1. The starting material was CD4+ or CD8+ T cells sorted from blood, obtained in a trial of the OX40 agonist ivuxolimab. This sequence originates from an adult with an advanced solid tumor such as melanoma, head and neck, liver or kidney cancer.

DNA of the CDR3: TGTGCCAGTAGTATCTGGACAGGGAGCACTGAAGCTTTCTTT. Protein sequence: CASSIWTGSTEAFF. The chain carries TRBV19 and TRBJ1-1; 8 nucleotides agree with TRBD1. The CDR3 totals 14 residues. Trimming at V came to 3 bases and at J to 4 bases, leaving 4 bases not matched to a gene. CDR1 is LNHDA and CDR2 is SQIVND in the germline V gene (reference sequence). Combining the CDR3 with reference TRBV19 and TRBJ1-1 gives the whole variable domain DGGITQSPKYLFRKEGQNVTLSCEQNLNHDAMYWYRQDPGQGLRLIYYSQIVNDFQKGDIAEGYSVSREKKESFPLTVTSAQKNPTAFYLCASSIWTGSTEAFFGQGTRLTVV.